A single sample gave rise to the 15 T cell receptor beta chains below, sequenced in a study of Graves' ophthalmopathy and Graves' hyperthyroidism. Amplified material comprised TCR beta CDR3 regions derived from RNA transcripts. The authors performed first-round RT-PCR with HTBI primers and then a second-round multiplex PCR. One entry per CDR3 protein, called by TCRdb with MiXCR from the multiplex PCR reads. The data show some 520,000 distinct CDR3 sequences, under 15% seen once. Sequences were obtained from blood. The receptors stem from a woman in her 30s with Graves' ophthalmopathy.

At least ten counts were recorded for this clonotype. CDR3 nucleotides: TGTGCCAGCAGTTTTCTCTACGAGCAGTACTTC. This sequence encodes CASSFLYEQYF. V gene TRBV6-5 combines with J gene TRBJ2-7; unclear D gene. CDR1 and CDR2 from the germline V gene are MNHEY and SVGAGI. Between the trimmed V and J ends, which lost 4 bases and 3 bases, there was a span of 4 bases. The CDR3 sequence is 11 residues long.

This clonotype showed up many times. V is TRBV30 and J is TRBJ2-5; 11 bases are a match to TRBD2. CDR3 length: 15 amino acids. The germline CDR1 and CDR2 sequences are GTSNPN and SVGIG (reference sequence). V was clipped by 1 base and J by 4 bases; unmatched bases: 5. Here the CDR3 reads CAWSALAGGLETQYF. DNA for the CDR3: TGTGCCTGGAGTGCCCTAGCGGGAGGTTTAGAGACCCAGTACTTC.

This clonotype was recorded many times. The chain couples TRBV28 to TRBJ1-5; D call uncertain. Germline assignment: CDR1 MDHEN and CDR2 SYDVKM. Trimming cost V 1 base and J 6 bases, with 10 bases left between them. There are 14 residues in the CDR3. The CDR3 DNA reads TGTGCCAGCAGTTTATCATCCCACATTCAGCCCCAGCATTTT. This translates into CASSLSSHIQPQHF.

This clonotype was recorded at least ten times. This chain connects TRBV5-1 to TRBJ1-1; perhaps TRBD1 as D (6 bases). V was pared by 2 bases and J by 7 bases, with 18 bases between. Germline V gene lookup returns CDR1 SGHRS and CDR2 YFSETQ. The CDR3 contains 15 residues. The CDR3 region has the DNA TGCGCCAGCAGCTTTTCGGCAGGGGCGGGTCTTGAAGCTTTCTTT. Protein sequence: CASSFSAGAGLEAFF.

This clonotype was detected ten times or more. This chain joins TRBV20-1 and TRBJ1-1; D is possibly TRBD1 (6 bases). V was shortened by 1 base and J by 2 bases, with 14 bases between the two germline ends. Germline assignment: CDR1 DFQATT and CDR2 SNEGSKA (reference sequence). The CDR3 covers 15 residues. In DNA form, the CDR3 reads TGCAGTGCTAGAGCGACCCCGGACAGAAACACTGAAGCTTTCTTT. It specifies CSARATPDRNTEAFF.

As for this clonotype: Just one base apart from a much larger clone, this may be a read error. The chain carries TRBV19 and TRBJ1-2; 9 nucleotides agree with TRBD1. Germline lookup yields CDR1 LNHDA and CDR2 SQIVND (reference sequence). The CDR3 is 16 residues long. This CDR3 reads CASSVSGQGHNYGHTF. In nucleotides, the CDR3 is TGTGCCAGTAGTGTCTCGGGACAGGGTCATAACTATGGCCACACCTTC.

This clonotype was detected many times. The V gene is TRBV11-1, the J gene TRBJ2-2, with D hard to call. Looked up from germline, CDR1 is SGHAT and CDR2 is FQDESV (reference sequence). Trimming removed 3 bases at V and 9 bases at J, with 23 bases between. The CDR3 is 17 amino acids. CDR3: CASSLFPPEVVRWELFF. Written as DNA, the CDR3 is TGTGCCAGCAGCTTGTTTCCTCCCGAAGTCGTCCGCTGGGAGCTGTTTTTT.

Ten or more counts support this clonotype. The V call is TRBV10-3, the J call TRBJ2-6; maybe TRBD1 (5 bases). CDR3 length: 15 residues. V was trimmed by 0 bases and J by 7 bases, leaving 10 bases between them. From germline, CDR1 is ENHRY and CDR2 SYGVKD. The CDR3 DNA follows: TGTGCCATCAGTGAGTCTACAGGCCCCGCCAACGTCCTGACTTTC. Translated: CAISESTGPANVLTF.

The V gene is TRBV20-1, the J gene TRBJ2-5, with 14 bases that match TRBD2. The CDR3 has 16 amino acids. Losses at the gene ends were 5 bases for V and 5 bases for J; bases not matched to a gene: 10. Germline loops: CDR1 DFQATT, CDR2 SNEGSKA (reference sequence). The CDR3 region is CSASSGTSGSSETQYF. The CDR3 DNA is TGCAGTGCTTCCTCCGGGACTAGCGGGAGTTCGGAGACCCAGTACTTC.

This clonotype was seen more than once but under ten times. A much more abundant neighbour one base away suggests this may be a read error. The rearrangement joins TRBV19 to TRBJ2-7; D call uncertain. V lost 5 bases and J 3 bases, leaving 11 bases between the germline ends. The CDR3 contains 13 residues. CDR1 and CDR2 from the germline V gene are LNHDA and SQIVND (reference sequence). The CDR3 DNA reads TGTGCCAGTAGTCAATCGACACTCTACGAGCAGTACGTC. Protein: CASSQSTLYEQYV.

This clonotype was counted a single time. This chain links TRBV6-1 with TRBJ1-5; unclear D gene. This CDR3 is built from 17 residues. The germline gives CDR1 MNHNS, CDR2 SASEGT. Deletions cut 6 bases from V and 3 bases from J, with 21 bases between. CDR3 loop: CASSPGVVASANQPQHF. CDR3 coding DNA: TGTGCCAGCAGCCCGGGAGTAGTCGCGTCGGCCAATCAGCCCCAGCATTTT.

The V gene is TRBV6-2 or TRBV6-3, the J gene TRBJ1-1; no clear D gene. Trimming stripped 5 bases from V and 3 bases from J, with 10 bases between. Germline loops: CDR1 MNHEY, CDR2 SVGEGT. The length of the CDR3 is 13 residues. Here the CDR3 reads CASSPDLYTEAFF. The CDR3 coding sequence is TGTGCCAGCAGTCCCGACTTGTACACTGAAGCTTTCTTT.

This clonotype showed up many times. V is TRBV30 and J is TRBJ1-6; tentative D call: TRBD1 (5 bases). With 0 bases removed from V and 9 bases from J, the gap between germline ends came to 12 bases. CDR3 length: 14 amino acids. Germline assignment: CDR1 GTSNPN and CDR2 SVGIG (reference sequence). The CDR3: CAWSVIGGGSPLHF. The CDR3 DNA sequence: TGTGCCTGGAGTGTAATCGGGGGAGGTTCACCCCTCCACTTT.

This clonotype appeared many times. The chain employs TRBV20-1 and TRBJ1-1; 8 bases line up with TRBD1. This CDR3 is built from 16 residues. Germline V gene data show CDR1 as DFQATT and CDR2 as SNEGSKA (reference sequence). The CDR3 spells CSITELVGQDNTEAFF. In DNA, the CDR3 is TGCAGCATCACGGAGTTGGTGGGACAGGATAACACTGAAGCTTTCTTT.

This chain joins TRBV27 and TRBJ2-7; TRBD1 agrees at 7 bases. This CDR3 is 13 amino acids long. J gave up 5 bases and V 7 bases, and 8 bases lay outside the gene matches. Germline loops: CDR1 MNHEY, CDR2 SMNVEV (reference sequence). This CDR3 reads CASKQGGGHEQYF. In nucleotides, the CDR3 is TGTGCCAGCAAACAAGGGGGCGGTCACGAGCAGTACTTC.